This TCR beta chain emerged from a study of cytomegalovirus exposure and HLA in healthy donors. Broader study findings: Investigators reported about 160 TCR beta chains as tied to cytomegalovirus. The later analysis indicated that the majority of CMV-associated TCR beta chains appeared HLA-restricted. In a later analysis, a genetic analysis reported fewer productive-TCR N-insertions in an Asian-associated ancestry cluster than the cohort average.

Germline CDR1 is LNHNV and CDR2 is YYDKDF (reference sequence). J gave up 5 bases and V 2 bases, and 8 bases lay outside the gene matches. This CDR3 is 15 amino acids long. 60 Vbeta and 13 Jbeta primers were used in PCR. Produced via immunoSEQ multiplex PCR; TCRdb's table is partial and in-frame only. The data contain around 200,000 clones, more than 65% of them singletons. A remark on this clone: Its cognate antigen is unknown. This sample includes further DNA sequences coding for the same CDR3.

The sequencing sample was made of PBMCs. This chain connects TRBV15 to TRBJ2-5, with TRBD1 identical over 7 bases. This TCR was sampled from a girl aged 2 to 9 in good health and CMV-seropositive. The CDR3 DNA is TGTGCCACCAGCAGATTAACAGGGGTTAGCGAGACCCAGTACTTC. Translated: CATSRLTGVSETQYF.